Each of the 12 T cell receptor beta chains below was sequenced from the same sample in a study of cytomegalovirus exposure and HLA in healthy donors. PCR employed 60 Vbeta and 13 Jbeta primers. TCRdb's table, derived via immunoSEQ multiplex PCR, lists solely in-frame clones and lacks some. The table has 150,000 to 200,000 clones, about 81% seen once. The sample consisted of PBMCs. The origin of the receptors is a man aged 18-30 years in good health and CMV-seronegative.

The chain is built from TRBV25-1 and TRBJ2-7, with 7 positions matching TRBD1. The junction had 7 bases not matched to a gene; V was cut back by 4 bases and J by 4 bases. Germline loops: CDR1 MGHDK, CDR2 SYGVNS. The CDR3 totals 14 residues. The CDR3 DNA reads as TGTGCCAGCAGTGGAGGGGGCGCGGGTTACGAGCAGTACTTC. This encodes CASSGGGAGYEQYF.

The chain joins TRBV27 to TRBJ1-2, with D perhaps matching TRBD1 (5 bases). V lost 3 bases and J 6 bases, leaving 14 bases between the germline ends. From germline, CDR1 is MNHEY and CDR2 SMNVEV (reference sequence). The CDR3 extends over 14 amino acids. The DNA for the CDR3 is TGTGCCAGCAGTTTCCGACATGGGGCGAATGGCTACACCTTC. Amino acids: CASSFRHGANGYTF.

The chain has TRBV4-3 and TRBJ2-1; the D gene is possibly TRBD1 (6 bases). The CDR3 extends over 16 amino acids. Germline V gives CDR1 LGHNA, CDR2 YSLEER. V lost 2 bases and J lost 6, with 17 bases in between. CDR3 amino acids: CASSQYVGAGINEQFF. CDR3 in DNA: TGCGCCAGCAGCCAATATGTGGGGGCGGGTATCAATGAGCAGTTCTTC.

This clone was picked up one time. The chain carries TRBV25-1 and TRBJ1-1; no reliable D call. The CDR3 spans 11 residues. Trimming cost V 7 bases and J 4 bases, with 7 bases left between them. The V gene's germline CDR1 is MGHDK and CDR2 SYGVNS. The CDR3 DNA reads as TGTGCCAGCAATTCGGGCACTGAAGCTTTCTTT. Amino acids: CASNSGTEAFF.

This chain uses TRBV4-1 with TRBJ2-7, with 9 nucleotides matching TRBD2. V gave up 4 bases and J gave up 3 bases; unmatched junction bases: 13. The CDR3 extends over 17 amino acids. Per the germline V gene, CDR1 is MGHRA and CDR2 is YSYEKL. The CDR3, as DNA: TGCGCCAGCAGCCCTCTTTTTTTGCGGGAGGGCCTCTACGAGCAGTACTTC. Translating gives CASSPLFLREGLYEQYF.

The gene calls are TRBV10-2 and TRBJ2-6, with unresolved D. The CDR3 spans 16 residues. Germline V gene data show CDR1 as WSHSY and CDR2 as SAAADI. V was trimmed by 0 bases and J by 1 base, leaving 7 bases between them. In nucleotides, the CDR3 is TGCGCCAGCAGTGAGTCGTTCAGGTCTGGGGCCAACGTCCTGACTTTC. Encoded protein: CASSESFRSGANVLTF.

The V call is TRBV11-2, the J call TRBJ1-1, with D possibly being TRBD1 (5 bases). The length of the CDR3 is 14 residues. Per germline, CDR1 SGHAT and CDR2 FQNNGV. Trimming took 7 bases from V and 3 from J, leaving 15 bases between them. The CDR3 region is CASTPPRGDTEAFF. CDR3 sequence (DNA): TGTGCCAGCACCCCACCCCGGGGGGACACTGAAGCTTTCTTT.

The chain couples TRBV7-8 to TRBJ1-1, with a tentative D call TRBD1 (6 bases). Trimming removed 4 bases at V and 0 bases at J, with 18 bases between. Germline CDR1 and CDR2: SGHVS and FQNEAQ. The CDR3 is 17 residues long. CDR3 region: CASSSPAGGRMNTEAFF. In DNA, the CDR3 is TGTGCCAGCAGCTCCCCCGCGGGGGGGCGAATGAACACTGAAGCTTTCTTT.

This chain links TRBV25-1 with TRBJ2-3, with TRBD2 as a possible D gene (6 bases). Deletions cut 3 bases from V and 4 bases from J, with 20 bases between. The CDR3 is 17 residues long. The germline CDR1 and CDR2 sequences are MGHDK and SYGVNS. CDR3 nucleotide sequence: TGTGCCAGCAGTGACCAGGGTAGCGGAAGGGTCCCAGATACGCAGTATTTT. Translating it yields CASSDQGSGRVPDTQYF.

This rearrangement joins TRBV4-1 to TRBJ1-5, with unresolved D. This CDR3 has 16 amino acids. The germline V gene has CDR1 MGHRA and CDR2 YSYEKL. V lost 4 bases and J lost 0, with 13 bases in between. CDR3 in amino acids: CASSLTAAISNQPQHF. DNA for the CDR3: TGCGCCAGCAGCCTTACGGCAGCGATTAGCAATCAGCCCCAGCATTTT.

This clone has more than one count but fewer than ten. The rearrangement joins TRBV4-1 to TRBJ1-4, with a tentative D call TRBD1 (5 bases). The germline V and J ends were trimmed by 1 base and 11 bases, with 23 bases remaining between them. CDR1 and CDR2 (germline): MGHRA, YSYEKL. This CDR3 region has 17 residues. The CDR3 reads CASSQVVAKGRGAKLFF. Written as DNA, the CDR3 is TGCGCCAGCAGCCAAGTAGTCGCAAAAGGGCGCGGGGCTAAACTGTTTTTT.

This clone turned up a few times. The gene calls are TRBV10-3 and TRBJ1-2, with D possibly TRBD1 on 6 matching bases. Germline V gene sequence: CDR1 ENHRY, CDR2 SYGVKD. This CDR3 contains 17 residues. Deletions cut 0 bases from V and 1 base from J, with 15 bases between. CDR3 residues: CAISESSGQLFNYGYTF. CDR3 bases: TGTGCCATCAGTGAGTCGAGCGGACAGCTTTTTAACTATGGCTACACCTTC.